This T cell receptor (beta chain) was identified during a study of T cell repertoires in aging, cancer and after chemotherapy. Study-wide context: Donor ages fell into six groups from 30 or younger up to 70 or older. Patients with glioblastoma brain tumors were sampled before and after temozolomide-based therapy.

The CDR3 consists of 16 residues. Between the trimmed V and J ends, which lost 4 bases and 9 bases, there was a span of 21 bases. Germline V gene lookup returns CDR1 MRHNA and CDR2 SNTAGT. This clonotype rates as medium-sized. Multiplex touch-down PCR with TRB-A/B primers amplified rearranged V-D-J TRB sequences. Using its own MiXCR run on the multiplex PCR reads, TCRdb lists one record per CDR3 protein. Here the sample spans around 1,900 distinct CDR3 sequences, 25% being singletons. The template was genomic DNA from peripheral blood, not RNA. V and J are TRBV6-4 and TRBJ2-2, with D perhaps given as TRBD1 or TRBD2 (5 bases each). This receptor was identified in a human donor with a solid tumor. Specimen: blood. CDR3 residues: CASSAGTPDSIRELFF. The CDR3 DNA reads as TGTGCCAGCAGTGCCGGGACCCCCGACTCGATAAGGGAGCTGTTTTTT.